This TCR beta chain was identified in a study of regulatory T cells in long-lasting Graves disease (dated by TCRdb to 2020 to 2023). Regarding the study in general: Persistent Graves' disease was defined as antithyroid drug treatment for over 5 years with persistently positive TSH receptor autoantibodies. Persistent Graves' disease patients were compared with newly diagnosed Graves' disease patients by peripheral blood TCR sequencing and RNA sequencing. The study was conducted in China and was registered as a clinical trial. A total of around 35 samples underwent TCR sequencing: some 13 from persistent and around 20 from newly diagnosed Graves' disease patients. Persistent Graves' disease patients in the clinical cohort had taken antithyroid drugs for approximately 9.5 years on average. General conclusions and limits of the study: Only the TCR beta chain was sequenced and analyzed. Peripheral blood alone was examined, since thyroid tissue, which constituted the primary lesion, could not be accessed. The authors noted that the small sample size was a limitation that may lower accuracy. Persistent Graves' disease patients showed lower TCR Shannon entropy and fewer highly expanded clones than newly diagnosed patients, suggesting clonal expansion. Persistent patients shared more public clonotypes among themselves (around 3,000) than newly diagnosed patients did (approximately 900). Persistent disease showed preferential use of TRBV28, TRBJ1-2 and TRBJ2-5, whereas newly diagnosed disease favored TRBV20-1 and TRBJ2-1.

Explained via the paper, the time point label denotes: persistent/refractory GD, antithyroid drugs over 5 years with positive TRAb. RNA was extracted from PBMCs in TRIzol for both TCR sequencing and RNA sequencing. The diagnosis of Graves' disease was made according to American Thyroid Association guidelines. Recruitment of patients was carried out at an endocrinology department in Xi'an, China. From each patient, around 9.3 milliliters of peripheral blood was collected into an EDTA anticoagulant tube. Ficoll Paque Plus density gradient separation was used to isolate PBMCs, and no further T cell sorting was performed. An Agilent 2100 Bioanalyzer and agarose gel were used to assess RNA quality, and a NanoDrop 2000 was used to measure RNA concentration. V is clipped by 5 bases and J by 3 bases, and the sequence between their germline boundaries is 10 bases long. Measured from the cysteine to the phenylalanine, the CDR3 is 13 residues long. Left in the record is the CDR3 DNA by itself, 39 bases read in frame from the first base. According to the germline V gene, CDR1 reads SNHLY and CDR2 reads FYNNEI.

Receptor libraries were prepared by multiplex PCR. The sample was run on an Illumina HiSeq 4000. iRepertoire HTBI primers and Arm-PCR amplification of CDR3 regions were used to construct TCR beta libraries. PCR products were gel purified before sequencing. The study's processing was this. Gene usage analysis of CDR3 amino acid clonotypes used the roughly 62 TRBV and approximately 13 TRBJ segments found across samples. COPE and FqMerger were used to merge filtered high-quality paired reads into contigs. BLAST was used to align contigs to IMGT TRBV, TRBD and TRBJ reference genes, and CDR3 was defined according to IMGT. Highly expanded clones were defined as clonotypes with a frequency above 0.1%. Shannon entropy served as the measure of repertoire diversity, while the Gini coefficient captured V-J evenness. Clonotypes shared by more than one individual were considered public. The public reads were reprocessed in TCRdb via fastp at Q25 and MiXCR, keeping in-frame beta chains. Identical CDR3 protein sequences are pooled into one entry, listed with their most common genes and DNA. For this entry, the V and J calls and clone size follow TCRdb and not the study's own pipeline. This sample lists 700,000 or so distinct CDR3 sequences; around 30% were detected once. The ten largest account for 35% to 55% of the sample.

This clonotype has ten or more counts. Its antigen remains undetermined. No base quality information exists; no much larger clone differs at one position. The chain uses TRBV2 and TRBJ1-1; the D gene is perhaps TRBD1, on 5 matching bases. Sequenced material: peripheral blood mononuclear cells (PBMCs), taken when the disease was refractory, from a patient treated with antithyroid drugs. This clonotype was obtained from a female donor with Graves disease. The CDR3 in this case is CASSPGTYTEAFF. The DNA reads TGTGCCAGCAGTCCGGGGACCTACACTGAAGCTTTCTTT. With all but the CDR3 taken from the reference TRBV2 and TRBJ1-1 genes, the full variable domain is: EPEVTQTPSHQVTQMGQEVILRCVPISNHLYFYWYRQILGQKVEFLVSFYNNEISEKSEIFDDQFSVERPDGSNFTLKIRSTKLEDSAMYFCASSPGTYTEAFFGQGTRLTVV.